Following are 30 T cell receptor beta chains from one sample sequenced in a study of identical twins. TCRdb passed the 5' RACE reads through MiXCR, listing each CDR3 protein once. The data hold some 500,000 distinct CDR3 sequences, with approximately 10% observed a single time. This sample also belongs to another study, concerning yellow fever vaccine responses in identical twins.

Sequenced material: PBMCs. Source of these receptors: a woman between 18 and 30 years old in good health.

This clonotype was seen repeatedly, ten times or more. The chain joins TRBV29-1 to TRBJ2-5; 10 bases line up with TRBD2. V gave up 7 bases and J gave up 5 bases; unmatched junction bases: 16. The germline V gene has CDR1 SQVTM and CDR2 ANQGSEA. The CDR3 has 16 amino acids. CDR3 protein: CSAQKASGGAGETQYF. DNA of the CDR3: TGCAGCGCCCAGAAGGCGAGCGGGGGGGCCGGTGAGACCCAGTACTTC.

This clonotype was counted ten times or more. One end of the junction does not line up with germline, which may come from a read error. The genes are TRBV28 and TRBJ2-7, with unresolved D. This CDR3 is 17 amino acids long. CDR1 and CDR2 (germline): MDHEN, SYDVKM. CDR3 protein: CASSQWALTRTSDEQYF. The DNA of the CDR3 is TGTGCCAGCAGCCAATGGGCCCTAACAAGAACCTCCGACGAGCAGTACTTC.

This CDR3 is CASRLSGSITDTQYF. CDR3 coding DNA: TGTGCCAGCAGACTGAGCGGGAGTATTACCGATACGCAGTATTTT. V and J are TRBV7-9 and TRBJ2-3; 8 nucleotides agree with TRBD2. The V gene's germline CDR1 is SEHNR and CDR2 FQNEAQ (reference sequence). The CDR3 extends over 15 amino acids. Trimming removed 6 bases from V and 6 bases from J; junction bases left unmatched: 11.

V gene TRBV3-1 combines with J gene TRBJ2-7, with 10 bases aligning to TRBD2. In germline, CDR1 is LGHDT, CDR2 YNNKEL (reference sequence). The V and J ends lost 1 base and 4 bases, in that order; junction bases with no gene match: 7. The CDR3 is 16 amino acids. CDR3 amino acids: CASSQAPGLASYEQYF. DNA for the CDR3: TGTGCCAGCAGCCAAGCCCCGGGACTAGCGAGTTACGAGCAGTACTTC.

This clonotype appeared many times. The chain has TRBV7-3 and TRBJ2-3; no clear D gene. V lost 5 bases and J lost 4, with 10 bases in between. The CDR3 is made up of 13 amino acids. CDR1 is SGHTA, CDR2 FQGTGA, per germline. For the CDR3, the DNA is TGTGCCAGCAGCCCCAGTCCCCCAGATACGCAGTATTTT. Residues: CASSPSPPDTQYF.

This clonotype was found a few times. This chain connects TRBV5-1 to TRBJ2-7; unclear D gene. The germline V and J ends were trimmed by 3 bases and 5 bases, with 15 bases remaining between them. The germline CDR1 and CDR2 sequences are SGHRS and YFSETQ. This CDR3 spans 14 amino acids. CDR3 in amino acids: CASSSRLGLNEQYF. CDR3 coding DNA: TGCGCCAGCAGCTCCCGGCTCGGGCTCAACGAGCAGTACTTC.

This sequence joins TRBV5-1 and TRBJ2-5; tentatively, D is TRBD2 (5 bases). The CDR3 spans 15 residues. With 0 bases removed from V and 2 bases from J, the gap between germline ends came to 11 bases. Germline V gives CDR1 SGHRS, CDR2 YFSETQ. The CDR3: CASSLASTIQETQYF. Here the CDR3 DNA reads TGCGCCAGCAGCTTGGCTAGCACCATTCAAGAGACCCAGTACTTC.

This clonotype was counted ten times or more. Written as DNA, the CDR3 is TGTGCCATCAGTGAGTCAGACTCAGACGAGACCCAGTACTTC. As protein: CAISESDSDETQYF. The chain joins TRBV10-3 to TRBJ2-5; D gene ambiguous. The CDR3 has 14 amino acids. CDR1 and CDR2 (germline): ENHRY, SYGVKD. Deletions cut 0 bases from V and 5 bases from J, with 10 bases between.

The CDR3 loop reads CASSTRTGGTGSSGNTIYF. The CDR3 DNA reads TGTGCCAGCAGCACACGGACGGGTGGGACAGGGAGCTCTGGAAACACCATATATTTT. This chain links TRBV13 with TRBJ1-3; 9 nucleotides agree with TRBD1. The CDR3 runs 19 residues. From germline, CDR1 is PRHDT and CDR2 FYEKMQ (reference sequence). The V gene end was trimmed by 5 bases and the J gene end by 0 bases; junction bases not matched to a gene: 14.

This clonotype was seen at least ten times. The CDR3 nucleotides are TGTGCCAGCAGCTCGGAGCGGGAGCAGTTCTTC. It encodes CASSSEREQFF. The chain combines TRBV7-6 with TRBJ2-1; D is possibly TRBD2 (5 bases). The germline V gene has CDR1 SGHVS and CDR2 FNYEAQ. CDR3 length equals 11 residues. V lost 4 bases, J lost 10 bases, and 8 bases lay in between. The complete variable domain, with remaining parts taken from reference TRBV7-6 and TRBJ2-1, reads GAGVSQSPRYKVTKRGQDVALRCDPISGHVSLYWYRQALGQGPEFLTYFNYEAQQDKSGLPNDRFSAERPEGSISTLTIQRTEQRDSAMYRCASSSEREQFFGPGTRLTVL.

This clonotype was observed a handful of times. This chain uses TRBV29-1 with TRBJ1-1, with 7 nucleotides matching TRBD1. Germline values: CDR1 SQVTM, CDR2 ANQGSEA. The CDR3 contains 16 residues. With V trimmed by 0 bases and J by 3 bases, 10 bases remained unmatched. The CDR3 bases are TGCAGCGTTGAAGATCCGATTGACAGGGCGGACACTGAAGCTTTCTTT. This gives the protein CSVEDPIDRADTEAFF. The variable domain in full, with the rest retrieved from reference TRBV29-1 and TRBJ1-1, is SAVISQKPSRDICQRGTSLTIQCQVDSQVTMMFWYRQQPGQSLTLIATANQGSEATYESGFVIDKFPISRPNLTFSTLTVSNMSPEDSSIYLCSVEDPIDRADTEAFFGQGTRLTVV.

The chain employs TRBV29-1 and TRBJ2-2; 7 bases match TRBD2. Germline CDR1 reads SQVTM; CDR2 reads ANQGSEA. The V and J ends lost 4 bases and 4 bases, in that order; junction bases with no gene match: 15. The CDR3 covers 17 residues. CDR3 sequence (DNA): TGCAGCGTTGTTGGTTCCGGTCTGGGGGGGGTCACCGGGGAGCTGTTTTTT. Residues: CSVVGSGLGGVTGELFF.

This clonotype has a handful of counts. The rearrangement links TRBV10-3 to TRBJ2-7; possibly TRBD1 for D (5 bases). The germline V gene encodes CDR1 ENHRY and CDR2 SYGVKD. The CDR3 sequence is 15 residues long. V dropped 4 bases and J dropped 1 base, with 14 bases sitting between them. CDR3 DNA sequence: TGTGCCATCAGTGTTCGGACACCGAATTCCTACGAGCAGTACTTC. It encodes CAISVRTPNSYEQYF.

This clonotype was seen at least ten times. The rearrangement links TRBV20-1 to TRBJ2-3, with D tentatively TRBD1 or TRBD2 (5 bases each). Trimming took 3 bases from V and 2 from J, leaving 6 bases between them. Germline CDR1 and CDR2: DFQATT and SNEGSKA (reference sequence). The CDR3 contains 12 residues. CDR3 sequence: CSARGTTDTQYF. For the CDR3, the DNA is TGCAGTGCTAGGGGGACCACAGATACGCAGTATTTT.

In regard to this clonotype: One end of the junction varies from germline; a read error may be responsible. This CDR3 is CASSQGVSYNSPLHF. The DNA of the CDR3 is TGTGCCAGCAGTCAAGGGGTCTCCTATAATTCACCCCTCCACTTT. The chain links TRBV3-1 to TRBJ1-6; tentatively, D is TRBD1 (5 bases). The germline CDR1 and CDR2 sequences are LGHDT and YNNKEL (reference sequence). The CDR3 contains 15 residues. The full variable domain, with the rest looked up from reference TRBV3-1 and TRBJ1-6, is DTAVSQTPKYLVTQMGNDKSIKCEQNLGHDTMYWYKQDSKKFLKIMFSYNNKELIINETVPNRFSPKSPDKAHLNLHINSLELGDSAVYFCASSQGVSYNSPLHFGNGTRLTVT.

This clonotype occurred a few times. This CDR3 reads CASRPGLAGIVSETQYF. CDR3 coding DNA: TGTGCCAGCAGACCGGGACTAGCGGGAATAGTGTCAGAGACCCAGTACTTC. The chain is built from TRBV12-3 or TRBV12-4 and TRBJ2-5; the match to TRBD2 covers 13 bases. The CDR3 covers 17 residues. V lost 6 bases and J lost 4; bases outside the gene matches: 11.

The sample holds a few counts of this clonotype. The chain couples TRBV12-3 or TRBV12-4 to TRBJ2-5, with D possibly being TRBD2 (6 bases). The V and J ends lost 2 bases and 8 bases respectively, with 12 bases between them. This CDR3 is 13 amino acids long. DNA for the CDR3: TGTGCCAGCAGTTTAATGGGGGGAAATACCCAGTACTTC. This gives the protein CASSLMGGNTQYF.

This clonotype came up a few times. J is TRBJ2-7 and V is TRBV10-3; D assignment may be TRBD1 or TRBD2 (6 bases each). The CDR3 covers 16 residues. Per the germline V gene, CDR1 is ENHRY and CDR2 is SYGVKD. Between the trimmed V and J ends, which lost 4 bases and 5 bases, there was a span of 21 bases. The chain's CDR3 is CAISGSGGAMGNEQYF. In nucleotides, the CDR3 is TGTGCCATCAGTGGTTCCGGGGGCGCGATGGGGAACGAGCAGTACTTC.

The genes are TRBV6-1 and TRBJ2-3; TRBD2 agrees at 7 bases. The ends lost 7 bases at V and 2 bases at J; junction bases unmatched: 6. CDR3 length: 14 amino acids. Germline V lookup: CDR1 MNHNS, CDR2 SASEGT. The CDR3 DNA reads as TGTGCCAGCAACGAAGCGGGAACCACAGATACGCAGTATTTT. Translated: CASNEAGTTDTQYF.

This clonotype was observed a few times. The CDR3 region has the DNA TGTGCCAGCAGTTACGTCCTTCTCCAAGAGACCCAGTACTTC. The encoded protein is CASSYVLLQETQYF. This sequence joins TRBV6-2 or TRBV6-3 and TRBJ2-5; D is unclear. V dropped 2 bases and J dropped 1 base, with 8 bases sitting between them. Germline V gene data show CDR1 as MNHEY and CDR2 as SVGEGT. The CDR3 sequence is 14 residues long.

This clonotype has more than one count but fewer than ten. The chain carries TRBV12-3 or TRBV12-4 and TRBJ1-2; D is ambiguous. The CDR3 loop spans 16 amino acids. V shed 6 bases and J shed 2 bases, with 19 bases lying between them. The CDR3 bases are TGTGCCAGCAGCCAAACAAGAAGTGGGGTGAACTATGGCTACACCTTC. Translation: CASSQTRSGVNYGYTF.

Only a few counts were recorded for this clonotype. The CDR3 spells CASSFSGGFPLGEQYF. The CDR3 bases are TGTGCCAGCAGTTTTAGCGGGGGATTCCCCCTCGGCGAGCAGTACTTC. The chain has TRBV12-3 or TRBV12-4 and TRBJ2-7; 9 nucleotides align to TRBD2. Trimming removed 3 bases from V and 6 bases from J; junction bases left unmatched: 12. The CDR3 covers 16 residues.

This sequence joins TRBV6-2 or TRBV6-3 and TRBJ2-7, with unresolved D. Germline V gives CDR1 MNHEY, CDR2 SVGEGT. The CDR3 spans 13 residues. Trimming cost V 3 bases and J 2 bases, with 8 bases left between them. The CDR3 here is CASSYTAAYEQYF. The CDR3 bases are TGTGCCAGCAGTTATACGGCAGCCTACGAGCAGTACTTC.

In its sample, this clonotype was seen many times. The chain is built from TRBV7-9 and TRBJ2-1; 8 bases agree with TRBD2. The CDR3 loop spans 16 amino acids. The junction had 3 bases not matched to a gene; V was cut back by 0 bases and J by 2 bases. CDR1 is SEHNR, CDR2 FQNEAQ, per germline (reference sequence). This CDR3 reads CASSLAPGLAYNEQFF. The CDR3 bases are TGTGCCAGCAGCTTAGCACCGGGACTAGCCTACAATGAGCAGTTCTTC.

The table lists this clonotype with a few counts. This rearrangement joins TRBV5-8 to TRBJ2-5; D is perhaps TRBD2 (6 bases). Trimming stripped 0 bases from V and 4 bases from J, with 13 bases between. Per germline, CDR1 SGHTS and CDR2 YDEGEE. This CDR3 spans 15 amino acids. The CDR3: CASSLDWTKRETQYF. CDR3 DNA: TGTGCCAGCAGCTTGGACTGGACTAAAAGAGAGACCCAGTACTTC.

This clonotype turned up a few times. V is TRBV5-1 and J is TRBJ2-3; TRBD2 aligns across 10 bases. J was trimmed by 8 bases and V by 4 bases; bases with no gene match: 7. CDR1 and CDR2 (germline): SGHRS, YFSETQ. The CDR3 covers 14 residues. This CDR3 is CASSTLAGEGTQYF. The DNA for the CDR3 is TGCGCCAGCAGCACCCTAGCGGGGGAGGGTACGCAGTATTTT.

This clonotype has at least ten counts. The chain recombines TRBV12-3 or TRBV12-4 with TRBJ2-1, with 7 bases identical to TRBD2. The length of the CDR3 is 14 residues. J gave up 5 bases and V 6 bases, and 7 bases lay outside the gene matches. CDR3 protein: CASRGGTTNNEQFF. CDR3 in DNA: TGTGCCAGCAGGGGCGGGACTACGAACAATGAGCAGTTCTTC.

This clonotype was recorded many times. This chain links TRBV4-3 with TRBJ1-4, with D tentatively TRBD1 (5 bases). Germline V gives CDR1 LGHNA, CDR2 YSLEER. This CDR3 is 16 amino acids long. Trimming removed 0 bases at V and 7 bases at J, with 15 bases between. This CDR3 reads CASSQESRQHTEKLFF. The CDR3 DNA reads as TGCGCCAGCAGCCAAGAATCGAGACAGCATACTGAAAAACTGTTTTTT.

This clonotype showed up many times. This chain links TRBV7-9 with TRBJ2-1; TRBD2 might be the D (6 bases). From germline, CDR1 is SEHNR and CDR2 FQNEAQ (reference sequence). Trimming stripped 5 bases from V and 4 bases from J, with 12 bases between. This CDR3 region has 14 residues. CDR3 in amino acids: CASSGGAGYNEQFF. The CDR3, as DNA: TGTGCCAGCAGCGGAGGGGCAGGGTACAATGAGCAGTTCTTC.

This clonotype occurred a few times. This chain uses TRBV10-2 with TRBJ2-7; no clear D gene. This CDR3 has 13 amino acids. Germline V gene data show CDR1 as WSHSY and CDR2 as SAAADI. Trimming took 10 bases from V and 0 from J, leaving 13 bases between them. The chain's CDR3 is CATSPPSSYEQYF. CDR3 nucleotides: TGCGCCACCAGCCCCCCTAGCTCCTACGAGCAGTACTTC.